The sequence of this T cell receptor beta chain was determined in a study of spatial heterogeneity in lung cancer. From the 5' RACE reads, TCRdb called clonotypes with MiXCR, one entry per CDR3 protein. The sample contains more than 6,500 distinct CDR3 sequences, over 10% of which appear only once. Study-wide results and limits: Tumor mutation count correlated with how many alpha and beta TCRs expanded intratumorally.

Concerning this clonotype: Its antigen is currently unknown. This beta chain appears as a stray read in a library generated for alpha chains; its size is not informative.

Trimming shortened V by 3 bases and J by 6 bases, and 23 bases separated the two germline ends. CDR1 is ENHRY and CDR2 is SYGVKD in the germline V gene. This CDR3 contains 18 residues. Sample time point: sample taken at primary tumor resection. Samples were obtained from about 72 donors, all untreated early-stage non-small cell lung cancer patients. The sample in question was lung tumor tissue, obtained at surgery. The sequence was obtained from a male donor with early-stage non-small cell lung cancer. The genes are TRBV10-3 and TRBJ2-2; D possibly corresponds to TRBD1 (6 bases). Here the CDR3 reads CAISDPEAGQGWAGELFF. The CDR3, as DNA: TGTGCCATCAGTGACCCGGAGGCGGGTCAGGGGTGGGCCGGGGAGCTGTTTTTT.